These 9 T cell receptor beta chains came from one sample sequenced in a study of breast tumors, draining lymph nodes, adjacent tissues (dated by TCRdb to the mid-2010s). Lymph node samples came from the axillary draining lymph nodes of breast cancer patients. To prepare the library, multiplex PCR was applied. TCRdb shows the sequencer as Illumina HiSeq 2000. TCRdb cleaned the public reads at Q25 with fastp, built clones with MiXCR and kept in-frame beta chains. Rows are combined by CDR3 protein, so each entry shows the most common genes and DNA. Present in this sample are some 140,000 distinct CDR3 sequences, about a fifth of which were seen just once. The leading ten clones occupy approximately 2.7% of the sample. The sample comprised axillary lymph node tissue. The receptors were sampled from a female donor with breast cancer. Some clones in this sample may be carry-over from other donors' samples.

There are many counts of this clonotype. The chain combines TRBV7-2 with TRBJ2-1; 8 nucleotides align to TRBD2. This CDR3 comprises 15 residues. Germline trimming cut 5 bases from V and 3 bases from J; bases unmatched to any gene: 6. Germline values: CDR1 SGHTA, CDR2 FQGNSA. The CDR3 reads CASSPPGLVYNEQFF. The CDR3 DNA follows: TGTGCCAGCAGCCCGCCGGGACTAGTCTACAATGAGCAGTTCTTC.

This clonotype was counted at least ten times. The chain carries TRBV6-1 and TRBJ2-7; TRBD2 agrees at 13 bases. The CDR3 loop spans 17 amino acids. Per germline, CDR1 MNHNS and CDR2 SASEGT. J was trimmed by 2 bases and V by 5 bases; bases with no gene match: 9. The CDR3 loop is CASSTGTSGAFTYEQYF. The CDR3, as DNA: TGTGCCAGCAGTACCGGGACTAGCGGGGCCTTCACCTACGAGCAGTACTTC.

This clonotype was seen at least ten times. J is TRBJ2-5 and V is TRBV7-6; TRBD1 matches at 7 bases. The V segment lost 0 bases and the J segment 4 bases; nucleotides outside the gene matches: 5. Germline CDR1 is SGHVS and CDR2 is FNYEAQ. The CDR3 has 15 residues. CDR3 DNA sequence: TGTGCCAGCAGCTTAGCACAGGGGCCCCCAGAGACCCAGTACTTC. This codes for CASSLAQGPPETQYF.

About this clonotype itself: One base away lies a much larger clone, so this may be a sequencing read error. The CDR3 bases are TGTGCCAGCAGCCCGAGCCGGGACAGTATCAGTGAGCAGTTCTTC. It codes for CASSPSRDSISEQFF. This chain joins TRBV6-5 and TRBJ2-1, with 7 bases fitting TRBD1. The germline CDR1 and CDR2 sequences are MNHEY and SVGAGI. J was trimmed by 9 bases and V by 6 bases; bases with no gene match: 14. The CDR3 covers 15 residues.

This clonotype was recorded many times. The V call is TRBV15, the J call TRBJ2-1, with 11 positions matching TRBD2. V shed 5 bases, J shed 9 bases, and the junction held 3 bases outside the gene matches. CDR1 is LNHNV and CDR2 is YYDKDF in the germline V gene (reference sequence). This CDR3 spans 13 amino acids. CDR3 sequence reads: CATSRGLAGEQFF. As DNA, the CDR3 is TGTGCCACCAGCCGAGGACTAGCGGGTGAGCAGTTCTTC. The entire variable domain, with the rest obtained from reference TRBV15 and TRBJ2-1, is as follows: DAMVIQNPRYQVTQFGKPVTLSCSQTLNHNVMYWYQQKSSQAPKLLFHYYDKDFNNEADTPDNFQSRRPNTSFCFLDIRSPGLGDTAMYLCATSRGLAGEQFFGPGTRLTVL.

The sample holds one count of this clonotype. One base away lies a much larger clone, so this may be a sequencing read error. The chain links TRBV4-1 to TRBJ2-1, with 7 bases identical to TRBD2. Germline V gene sequence: CDR1 MGHRA, CDR2 YSYEKL. The CDR3 runs to 15 residues. The CDR3 is CASSSQRGTYNEQLF. The DNA of the CDR3 is TGCGCCAGCAGCTCCCAGCGGGGTACCTACAATGAGCAGCTCTTC.

This clonotype has only a few counts. This rearrangement joins TRBV30 to TRBJ2-1; no clear D gene. Germline V gene data show CDR1 as GTSNPN and CDR2 as SVGIG (reference sequence). Trimming removed 2 bases at V and 6 bases at J, with 14 bases between. This CDR3 spans 14 amino acids. The CDR3 loop is CAWSIGSVFNEQFF. The CDR3 DNA sequence: TGTGCCTGGAGTATCGGGTCCGTTTTCAATGAGCAGTTCTTC.

Comments on this clonotype: A read error may be the cause here, since a much bigger clone is one base away. This sequence joins TRBV20-1 and TRBJ2-3; tentatively, D is TRBD2 (6 bases). The CDR3 loop spans 13 amino acids. Germline V lookup: CDR1 DFQATT, CDR2 SNEGSKA (reference sequence). The CDR3 DNA sequence: TGCAGTGTGACCGAAACTAGCACAGGTACGCAGTATTTT. It yields the protein CSVTETSTGTQYF.

This clonotype was counted ten times or more. The rearrangement joins TRBV6-1 to TRBJ2-3, with TRBD1 identical over 8 bases. The germline gives CDR1 MNHNS, CDR2 SASEGT. The ends lost 8 bases at V and 2 bases at J; junction bases unmatched: 6. The CDR3 extends over 14 amino acids. The CDR3 sequence is CASGQGLHTDTQYF. The CDR3 DNA reads as TGTGCCAGCGGACAGGGTCTTCACACAGATACGCAGTATTTT.